The sequence of this T cell receptor beta chain was determined in a study of vaccination effects on CD4 cells after COVID-19. Study results and limitations: Marked clonal contraction of both clone types appeared late after vaccination.

Under the ViraFEST assay, PBMC were stimulated with viral peptide pools so that antigen-specific CD4+ T cells expanded. Sequencing was performed afterwards. Culture lasted about ten days before CD4+ T cell isolation. Participants received two doses of either the BNT162b2 or mRNA-1273 vaccine. Culturing of about 2 million PBMC per well took place with approximately 10 IU/ml IL-2 and around 10 ug/ml peptides. On both days 3 and 7, half of the culture medium was replaced with IL-2 medium. CDR1 is MDHEN and CDR2 is SYDVKM in the germline V gene. J lost 7 bases, V lost 2 bases, and 7 bases had no gene match. The CDR3 runs to 14 residues. This clone was found a few times. As yet, its antigen is unknown. Clones were read by immunoSEQ multiplex PCR, and TCRdb kept only the in-frame ones, dropping some. The repertoire has about 28,000 clones, 65% to 80% of them found once; the top ten carry 9%.

The V call is TRBV28, the J call TRBJ1-2; 7 nucleotides align to TRBD1. This TCR was sampled from a human donor who received a COVID-19 vaccine. Sequencing used CD4+ T cells from PBMCs cultured with HCoV-NL63 spike peptides, obtained after COVID-19 vaccination. CDR3 loop: CASSLKAGGFGYTF. The CDR3 bases are TGTGCCAGCAGTTTAAAAGCAGGGGGTTTTGGCTACACCTTC.